This entry is about one TCR beta chain. The V segment lost 2 bases and the J segment 2 bases; nucleotides outside the gene matches: 6. Germline assignment: CDR1 MNHNY and CDR2 SVGAGI (reference sequence). The CDR3 covers 16 residues. The data are from a study of blood T cell repertoires in COVID-19. Study overall: From the United States, Italy and Spain came samples of acute and convalescent COVID-19. T cells, B-cell-depleted T cells, or PBMCs supplied cDNA or gDNA.

In the study's own analysis: Amplifying reference gene primers gave estimates of nucleated cell counts. TCRdb keeps only in-frame clones here, not all; method: immunoSEQ multiplex PCR. For V, J and clone size, that table is used; D and trimming come from the DNA. The sample holds under 250,000 clones, around 80% seen once. The sequenced sample was peripheral blood. The V gene is TRBV6-6, the J gene TRBJ2-1, with 7 bases that match TRBD2. This receptor was obtained from a young woman with acute or convalescent COVID-19. CDR3 in DNA: TGTGCCAGCAGTTACCCTCTAGCGGACCCCTACAATGAGCAGTTCTTC. Amino acids: CASSYPLADPYNEQFF.